One sample yielded the 24 T cell receptor beta chains listed below, sequenced in a study of shared clonotypes between healthy human individuals. The data were produced by immunoSEQ multiplex PCR, yet TCRdb's version contains in-frame clones alone and is incomplete. Of about 1.4 million clones in the sample, 96% were seen once. Source material: naive CD4+ T cells sorted from blood. Subset indicated: CD45RA+ positively selected. These receptors came from a man aged 30 to 45 in good health.

V gene TRBV11-2 combines with J gene TRBJ2-7, with TRBD2 identical over 7 bases. Germline assignment: CDR1 SGHAT and CDR2 FQNNGV. With V trimmed by 3 bases and J by 2 bases, 4 bases remained unmatched. The CDR3 runs to 14 residues. The chain's CDR3 is CASSLRAGAYEQYF. The CDR3 nucleotides read TGTGCCAGCAGCTTGAGGGCGGGAGCCTACGAGCAGTACTTC.

The chain joins TRBV10-3 to TRBJ2-6; D is unresolved. Trimming cost V 10 bases and J 0 bases, with 22 bases left between them. The CDR3 runs 18 residues. Germline loops: CDR1 ENHRY, CDR2 SYGVKD. DNA for the CDR3: TGTGCCACCCCCAGTCGTCCCTTTAACCCCTCTGGGGCCAACGTCCTGACTTTC. It is translated as CATPSRPFNPSGANVLTF.

The V gene is TRBV5-1, the J gene TRBJ2-1; possibly TRBD2 for D (5 bases). V gave up 0 bases and J gave up 6 bases, with 10 bases separating them. Germline CDR1 and CDR2: SGHRS and YFSETQ. The CDR3 length is 14 residues. The DNA of the CDR3 is TGCGCCAGCAGCTTGGCCCCCCGGGGCAATGAGCAGTTCTTC. Translating gives CASSLAPRGNEQFF.

The V and J genes are TRBV28 and TRBJ2-1; D uncertain. Per the germline V gene, CDR1 is MDHEN and CDR2 is SYDVKM. This CDR3 contains 11 residues. Trimming pared 5 bases from V and 9 bases from J, leaving 8 bases between. The CDR3 loop reads CASSRLLEQFF. For the CDR3, the DNA is TGTGCCAGCAGTCGCCTACTTGAGCAGTTCTTC.

The V and J genes are TRBV27 and TRBJ2-2; 10 nucleotides align to TRBD2. The CDR3 length is 17 residues. V lost 1 base to trimming and J lost 3 bases; unmatched junction nucleotides: 5. Germline V gene sequence: CDR1 MNHEY, CDR2 SMNVEV (reference sequence). As DNA, the CDR3 is TGTGCCAGCAGTTTATTCTCTAGCGGGAGTTACACCGGGGAGCTGTTTTTT. Amino acids: CASSLFSSGSYTGELFF.

The V gene is TRBV6-5, the J gene TRBJ2-4; D tentatively reads TRBD1 or TRBD2 (5 bases each). From germline, CDR1 is MNHEY and CDR2 SVGAGI. V was cut by 6 bases and J by 9 bases, with 15 bases left in between. The CDR3 length is 13 residues. As DNA, the CDR3 is TGTGCCAGCAGCCCAGGGACCTCCTCCATTCAGTACTTC. Protein sequence: CASSPGTSSIQYF.

The chain employs TRBV10-2 and TRBJ1-2, with a possible D match to TRBD1 (6 bases). Germline loops: CDR1 WSHSY, CDR2 SAAADI. The V gene lost 2 bases and the J gene lost 6 bases, with 19 bases spanning the gap. CDR3 length: 16 amino acids. The CDR3 sequence is CASSERTASSFNGYTF. The CDR3 DNA follows: TGCGCCAGCAGTGAGAGGACAGCCTCGTCGTTTAATGGCTACACCTTC.

V gene TRBV10-3 combines with J gene TRBJ2-7; 12 bases agree with TRBD2. The germline V gene has CDR1 ENHRY and CDR2 SYGVKD. The trim removed 8 bases at V and 0 bases at J, leaving 11 bases unmatched. The CDR3 consists of 17 residues. This CDR3 is CAIGLAGGPSFSYEQYF. The CDR3, as DNA: TGTGCCATCGGGCTAGCGGGAGGGCCCTCGTTCTCCTACGAGCAGTACTTC.

The rearrangement uses TRBV28 and TRBJ1-5; D perhaps matches TRBD1 (5 bases). This CDR3 contains 15 residues. V dropped 7 bases and J dropped 6 bases, with 19 bases sitting between them. Germline CDR1 MDHEN, CDR2 SYDVKM. The CDR3: CASTHRGQGGQPQHF. The DNA for the CDR3 is TGTGCCAGCACCCACCGAGGGCAGGGAGGTCAGCCCCAGCATTTT.

CDR3 bases: TGTGCCAGCAGACCAACAACGAACACTGAAGCTTTCTTT. Protein: CASRPTTNTEAFF. The rearrangement uses TRBV6-5 and TRBJ1-1; D remains unclear. The CDR3 loop spans 13 amino acids. Germline V gene data show CDR1 as MNHEY and CDR2 as SVGAGI. V was cut by 6 bases and J by 1 base, with 9 bases left in between.

The J gene is TRBJ2-3, the V gene TRBV2; D might be TRBD1 (6 bases). This CDR3 spans 16 amino acids. The V gene lost 9 bases and the J gene lost 4 bases, with 23 bases spanning the gap. The V gene's germline CDR1 is SNHLY and CDR2 FYNNEI. CDR3 sequence: CARTRVPSGAPDTQYF. The CDR3, as DNA: TGTGCCAGAACCAGGGTTCCCTCAGGGGCCCCAGATACGCAGTATTTT. Full variable domain (remainder filled in from reference TRBV2 and TRBJ2-3): EPEVTQTPSHQVTQMGQEVILRCVPISNHLYFYWYRQILGQKVEFLVSFYNNEISEKSEIFDDQFSVERPDGSNFTLKIRSTKLEDSAMYFCARTRVPSGAPDTQYFGPGTRLTVL.

The CDR3, as DNA: TGTGCCAGCAGCTTGGAACTAGGGGCCTACGAGCAGTACTTC. Its protein product is CASSLELGAYEQYF. The chain uses TRBV5-4 and TRBJ2-7; D could derive from TRBD1 or TRBD2 (5 bases each). The CDR3 runs 14 residues. Trimming took off 0 bases at V and 2 bases at J, with 9 bases between the two ends. Germline V gene data show CDR1 as SGHNT and CDR2 as YYREEE (reference sequence).

The V and J genes are TRBV2 and TRBJ1-5; D is undetermined. V gave up 0 bases and J gave up 9 bases, with 18 bases separating them. This CDR3 is 16 amino acids long. CDR1 is SNHLY and CDR2 is FYNNEI in the germline V gene. Here the CDR3 reads CASSEAAGLGSRPQHF. The CDR3 DNA sequence: TGTGCCAGCAGTGAAGCGGCCGGGCTGGGTAGTCGGCCCCAGCATTTT.

Turning to this clone: This specimen includes other DNA sequences encoding the same CDR3. The V call is TRBV2, the J call TRBJ2-5, with TRBD1 identical over 7 bases. The CDR3 runs to 12 residues. V was clipped by 3 bases and J by 5 bases; unmatched bases: 0. CDR1 is SNHLY, CDR2 FYNNEI, per germline. As DNA, the CDR3 is TGTGCCAGCAGTGACAGGGGGGAGACCCAGTACTTC. It is translated as CASSDRGETQYF.

This chain links TRBV28 with TRBJ1-2; TRBD1 matches at 10 bases. The CDR3 runs 15 residues. The V gene end was trimmed by 5 bases and the J gene end by 13 bases; junction bases not matched to a gene: 16. Per the germline V gene, CDR1 is MDHEN and CDR2 is SYDVKM. CDR3 sequence: CASSPPRQGALLGTF. The CDR3 DNA reads TGTGCCAGCAGTCCCCCGAGACAGGGGGCTCTGTTGGGCACCTTC.

A word on this clone: Other DNA sequences in this sample translate to the same CDR3. The gene calls are TRBV6-6 and TRBJ1-1; D not certain. CDR3 length equals 12 residues. Germline loops: CDR1 MNHNY, CDR2 SVGAGI (reference sequence). The V end lost 2 bases, the J end lost 4 bases, and 5 bases lay between the germline ends. Here the CDR3 DNA reads TGTGCCAGCAGTTACGAAGGCACTGAAGCTTTCTTT. Its protein is CASSYEGTEAFF.

This chain joins TRBV19 and TRBJ2-6; D not resolved. The CDR3 is made up of 13 amino acids. Germline V gene data show CDR1 as LNHDA and CDR2 as SQIVND (reference sequence). The CDR3 nucleotides read TGTGCTGGTCCCCGCTCTGGGGCCAACGTCCTGACTTTC. Its protein product is CAGPRSGANVLTF.

The chain joins TRBV5-1 to TRBJ2-1; no clear D gene. V gave up 1 base and J gave up 0 bases, with 11 bases separating them. Germline CDR1 reads SGHRS; CDR2 reads YFSETQ. This CDR3 is built from 16 residues. The CDR3 here is CASSLLPGVSYNEQFF. The CDR3 nucleotides are TGCGCCAGCAGCTTGCTACCCGGAGTCTCCTACAATGAGCAGTTCTTC. Full variable domain (remainder filled in from reference TRBV5-1 and TRBJ2-1): KAGVTQTPRYLIKTRGQQVTLSCSPISGHRSVSWYQQTPGQGLQFLFEYFSETQRNKGNFPGRFSGRQFSNSRSEMNVSTLELGDSALYLCASSLLPGVSYNEQFFGPGTRLTVL.

The chain couples TRBV6-6 to TRBJ2-7, with a possible D match to TRBD2 (5 bases). Germline lookup yields CDR1 MNHNY and CDR2 SVGAGI (reference sequence). The CDR3 is 15 amino acids. Trimming took 7 bases from V and 0 from J, leaving 16 bases between them. CDR3 DNA sequence: TGTGCCAGCAAAAGGCGGACGGGAAGCTCCTACGAGCAGTACTTC. This gives the protein CASKRRTGSSYEQYF.

The chain joins TRBV30 to TRBJ1-5; D is perhaps TRBD1 (6 bases). The germline gives CDR1 GTSNPN, CDR2 SVGIG (reference sequence). The V and J ends lost 3 bases and 4 bases respectively, with 10 bases between them. The CDR3 extends over 13 amino acids. In DNA form, the CDR3 reads TGTGCCTGGAGCCCAGGGGCGAATCAGCCCCAGCATTTT. This codes for CAWSPGANQPQHF.

The chain carries TRBV9 and TRBJ2-1; 7 bases line up with TRBD1. The V and J ends lost 4 bases and 4 bases, in that order; junction bases with no gene match: 26. Germline CDR1 is SGDLS and CDR2 is YYNGEE. The CDR3 is 21 residues long. The CDR3 coding sequence is TGTGCCAGCAGCTCCCGTCCACCGGCTACAGGGGATACTGGAAGATACAATGAGCAGTTCTTC. This translates into CASSSRPPATGDTGRYNEQFF.

V gene TRBV27 combines with J gene TRBJ2-1; D perhaps matches TRBD2 (5 bases). CDR1 is MNHEY, CDR2 SMNVEV, per germline (reference sequence). The CDR3 is made up of 15 amino acids. V gave up 6 bases and J gave up 0 bases, with 12 bases separating them. As DNA, the CDR3 is TGTGCCAGCAGCCTGAGGGAGAGCTCCTACAATGAGCAGTTCTTC. It codes for CASSLRESSYNEQFF.

The chain has TRBV11-2 and TRBJ1-2; D is undetermined. This CDR3 region has 12 residues. The V and J ends lost 5 bases and 2 bases respectively, with 6 bases between them. Germline V CDR1 and CDR2: SGHAT, FQNNGV. DNA for the CDR3: TGTGCCAGCAGCAACCCCAACTATGGCTACACCTTC. It codes for CASSNPNYGYTF. The whole variable domain, remainder taken from reference TRBV11-2 and TRBJ1-2, is EAGVAQSPRYKIIEKRQSVAFWCNPISGHATLYWYQQILGQGPKLLIQFQNNGVVDDSQLPKDRFSAERLKGVDSTLKIQPAKLEDSAVYLCASSNPNYGYTFGSGTRLTVV.

This clone was detected once. The sample has other DNA sequences that encode this CDR3 too. The gene calls are TRBV6-5 and TRBJ2-7; TRBD1 matches at 9 bases. The CDR3 runs 15 residues. The V and J ends lost 6 bases and 3 bases, in that order; junction bases with no gene match: 9. Germline V gene data show CDR1 as MNHEY and CDR2 as SVGAGI. Written as DNA, the CDR3 is TGTGCCAGCAGCTCACCGGGACAGGGAGTCTACGAGCAGTACTTC. Its translation is CASSSPGQGVYEQYF.